This T cell receptor beta chain came from a study of neurological immune-mediated disorders. The CDR3 sequence is 15 residues long. Trimming pared 0 bases from V and 4 bases from J, leaving 13 bases between. CDR1 is SQVTM and CDR2 is ANQGSEA in the germline V gene. This clonotype occurred many times. Antigen: not known. TCRdb processed the 5' RACE reads anew with MiXCR; each CDR3 protein has one entry. The sample includes 95,000 or so distinct CDR3 sequences, 3% to 4.5% seen only once; the top ten take around 6%. Regarding the study as a whole: Patients with HTLV-1-associated myelopathy had the highest level of TCR clonal expansion, whereas patients with multiple sclerosis had the lowest level, falling beneath the level found in healthy controls. None of the CDR3 amino acid sequences in expanded clones turned up in more than one subject, which points to private repertoires in all groups.

The rearrangement joins TRBV29-1 to TRBJ2-1, with D possibly being TRBD2 (6 bases). The source is a woman between 18 and 29 years old with multiple sclerosis. Sequenced: PBMCs. The CDR3 loop is CSVEDYTSWYNEQFF. The CDR3 bases are TGCAGCGTTGAAGATTATACTAGCTGGTACAATGAGCAGTTCTTC.